The sequence of this T cell receptor (beta chain) was determined in a study of blood T cell repertoires in COVID-19. This CDR3 spans 12 amino acids. Trimming stripped 3 bases from V and 4 bases from J, with 6 bases between. The table came from immunoSEQ multiplex PCR; TCRdb's copy has only in-frame clones and leaves some out. The sample holds 270,000 or so clones; 85% are singletons and the top ten take 13%. The clonotype was recovered from a human donor in a cohort sampled during active COVID-19. Sample: peripheral blood. The chain recombines TRBV12-3 or TRBV12-4 with TRBJ1-1; D gene uncertain. The CDR3 nucleotides are TGTGCCAGCAGTTTGAGTAGCACTGAAGCTTTCTTT. Its protein product is CASSLSSTEAFF.